The 24 T cell receptor beta chains listed next were all sequenced from one sample in a study of cytomegalovirus exposure and HLA in healthy donors. Profiled with immunoSEQ multiplex PCR; TCRdb holds only in-frame clones, not every one. The sample consists of fewer than 75,000 clones, approximately 96% of them appearing once. The sample consisted of PBMCs. Receptor source: a man between 18 and 29 years old in good health and CMV-seronegative.

The chain couples TRBV11-2 to TRBJ1-1; D is possibly TRBD1 (6 bases). Germline V CDR1 and CDR2: SGHAT, FQNNGV. CDR3 length equals 12 residues. V lost 7 bases to trimming and J lost 8 bases, with 14 bases between them. The CDR3 loop reads CASTTGIEEAFF. CDR3 sequence (DNA): TGTGCCAGCACCACAGGGATTGAGGAAGCTTTCTTT.

The sample holds one count of this clone. This chain connects TRBV5-6 to TRBJ1-2; D perhaps matches TRBD1 (6 bases). Germline V CDR1 and CDR2: SGHDT, YYEEEE. Trimming shortened V by 0 bases and J by 8 bases, and 8 bases separated the two germline ends. CDR3 length: 12 residues. The DNA of the CDR3 is TGTGCCAGCAGCTTGGTCGACAGGGGCTACACCTTC. Protein: CASSLVDRGYTF.

This clone was found a few times. V usage is TRBV7-3 and J usage is TRBJ2-2, with 7 positions matching TRBD1. V was pared by 2 bases and J by 4 bases, with 7 bases of the junction left unmatched. Germline V CDR1 and CDR2: SGHTA, FQGTGA. This CDR3 has 16 amino acids. Written as DNA, the CDR3 is TGTGCCAGCAGCTTAGCAGGGGGTGTAGGCACCGGGGAGCTGTTTTTT. It yields the protein CASSLAGGVGTGELFF.

V is TRBV9 and J is TRBJ2-5, with D tentatively TRBD2 (6 bases). This CDR3 has 15 residues. The germline V gene has CDR1 SGDLS and CDR2 YYNGEE. V lost 4 bases, J lost 3 bases, and 16 bases lay in between. CDR3 nucleotides: TGTGCCAGCAGCCCCCGACTAACGGGGGAAGAGACCCAGTACTTC. Amino acids: CASSPRLTGEETQYF.

V is TRBV19 and J is TRBJ1-5; 8 nucleotides line up with TRBD1. The CDR3 totals 18 residues. Germline values: CDR1 LNHDA, CDR2 SQIVND (reference sequence). Trimming took 3 bases from V and 2 from J; bases not matched to a gene: 12. CDR3 sequence: CASSIAGQGGWGNQPQHF. CDR3 DNA sequence: TGTGCCAGTAGTATTGCCGGACAGGGTGGTTGGGGCAATCAGCCCCAGCATTTT.

This chain connects TRBV7-8 to TRBJ2-4; 8 nucleotides align to TRBD2. CDR3 length: 15 residues. Per the germline V gene, CDR1 is SGHVS and CDR2 is FQNEAQ. Trimming cost V 7 bases and J 5 bases; bases outside gene matches: 10. For the CDR3, the DNA is TGTGCCAGCAAGCCGGCGGGGGGCGACCAAAACATTCAGTACTTC. This translates into CASKPAGGDQNIQYF.

V is TRBV13 and J is TRBJ2-1, with D tentatively TRBD2 (6 bases). V was clipped by 6 bases and J by 10 bases, with 13 bases between them. Germline CDR1 is PRHDT and CDR2 is FYEKMQ (reference sequence). CDR3 length equals 12 residues. The CDR3 sequence is CASRMGTGEQFF. DNA for the CDR3: TGTGCCAGCAGGATGGGGACTGGGGAGCAGTTCTTC.

The chain uses TRBV7-2 and TRBJ1-5; 10 bases are a match to TRBD1. CDR3 length: 16 residues. Germline V gene data show CDR1 as SGHTA and CDR2 as FQGNSA. After removal of 4 bases from V and 4 bases from J, the junction contained 7 bases not matched to a gene. DNA of the CDR3: TGTGCCAGCAGCTCTTGGGGACAGGGGATAAATCAGCCCCAGCATTTT. Translated, it gives CASSSWGQGINQPQHF.

This clone has only one observation. This sequence joins TRBV2 and TRBJ1-4, with 9 bases fitting TRBD1. The CDR3 extends over 16 amino acids. V gave up 6 bases and J gave up 10 bases; unmatched junction bases: 15. The germline V gene encodes CDR1 SNHLY and CDR2 FYNNEI. CDR3 nucleotides: TGTGCCAGCAGCGAAAGGGGATCGGACAGGGGACTAAAACTGTTTTTT. Protein: CASSERGSDRGLKLFF.

This clone was counted between two and nine times. The V call is TRBV4-2, the J call TRBJ2-3; 9 bases are shared with TRBD2. Germline trimming cut 0 bases from V and 5 bases from J; bases unmatched to any gene: 12. CDR1 is LGHNA, CDR2 YNFKEQ, per germline. This CDR3 region has 18 residues. In DNA form, the CDR3 reads TGTGCCAGCAGCCAAGATCTTGGTCAACTAGCGGGCGGAGATACGCAGTATTTT. Its translation is CASSQDLGQLAGGDTQYF.

The rearrangement links TRBV7-2 to TRBJ2-1; no reliable D call. The CDR3 consists of 15 residues. Germline CDR1 and CDR2: SGHTA and FQGNSA. The V gene lost 5 bases and the J gene lost 6 bases, with 17 bases spanning the gap. The CDR3 DNA reads TGTGCCAGCAGCCTGGTGACAATCCAAGGCAATGAGCAGTTCTTC. Amino acids: CASSLVTIQGNEQFF.

This sequence joins TRBV7-9 and TRBJ1-3; D is unclear. The CDR3 contains 16 residues. Germline V lookup: CDR1 SEHNR, CDR2 FQNEAQ (reference sequence). V lost 6 bases to trimming and J lost 0 bases, with 15 bases between them. CDR3 protein: CASSSPSFSSGNTIYF. The CDR3 DNA reads as TGTGCCAGCAGTTCCCCGTCTTTTTCCTCTGGAAACACCATATATTTT.

The sample holds one count of this clone. The gene calls are TRBV7-9 and TRBJ1-1; D ambiguous. Looked up from germline, CDR1 is SEHNR and CDR2 is FQNEAQ (reference sequence). Trimming cost V 5 bases and J 0 bases, with 13 bases left between them. The CDR3 totals 15 residues. The CDR3, as DNA: TGTGCCAGCAGCGGATTGGGAGCGATGAACACTGAAGCTTTCTTT. Translated: CASSGLGAMNTEAFF.

The chain links TRBV2 to TRBJ1-3; TRBD1 agrees at 7 bases. With V trimmed by 9 bases and J by 0 bases, 8 bases remained unmatched. The CDR3 contains 15 residues. Looked up from germline, CDR1 is SNHLY and CDR2 is FYNNEI. CDR3 sequence (DNA): TGTGCCAGTCAACAGGGGACCTTCTCTGGAAACACCATATATTTT. It is translated as CASQQGTFSGNTIYF.

The CDR3 DNA is TGTGCCATCAGTGGGCGGTCCTCATTGAACACCGGGGAGCTGTTTTTT. Amino acids: CAISGRSSLNTGELFF. This sequence joins TRBV10-3 and TRBJ2-2; D is unresolved. There are 16 residues in the CDR3. V shed 4 bases and J shed 1 base, with 13 bases lying between them. Germline V gives CDR1 ENHRY, CDR2 SYGVKD.

The chain joins TRBV19 to TRBJ1-2, with TRBD1 as a possible D gene (5 bases). This CDR3 comprises 15 residues. V was shortened by 7 bases and J by 6 bases, with 21 bases between the two germline ends. CDR1 LNHDA and CDR2 SQIVND come from the germline V gene (reference sequence). As DNA, the CDR3 is TGTGCCAGTAACGCCGGGAGGGGTCTAGGTCATGGCTACACCTTC. It is translated as CASNAGRGLGHGYTF.

The count of this clone is one. The chain employs TRBV4-2 and TRBJ1-1; 7 bases line up with TRBD1. The CDR3 spans 15 residues. In germline, CDR1 is LGHNA, CDR2 YNFKEQ. With 1 base clipped from V and 4 bases from J, the junction kept 6 bases outside the gene matches. The CDR3 region is CASSQGQGLGTEAFF. The CDR3 nucleotides read TGTGCCAGCAGCCAAGGACAGGGTTTGGGCACTGAAGCTTTCTTT.

This clone came up once. The J gene is TRBJ1-5, the V gene TRBV10-2; unclear D gene. Germline CDR1 and CDR2: WSHSY and SAAADI. The CDR3 runs 12 residues. V was pared by 6 bases and J by 9 bases, with 12 bases between. CDR3 protein: CASSASGGPQHF. CDR3 coding DNA: TGCGCCAGCAGCGCATCGGGAGGGCCCCAGCATTTT.

This chain links TRBV29-1 with TRBJ1-3; the D gene is possibly TRBD1 (6 bases). Germline V gene lookup returns CDR1 SQVTM and CDR2 ANQGSEA. CDR3 length: 14 amino acids. The V and J ends lost 7 bases and 3 bases respectively, with 16 bases between them. For the CDR3, the DNA is TGCAGCGCCGTCACAGGGATAAATGGAAACACCATATATTTT. Translation: CSAVTGINGNTIYF.

V gene TRBV6-5 combines with J gene TRBJ2-1; TRBD1 matches 9 bases. The CDR3 loop spans 15 amino acids. The V gene end was trimmed by 2 bases and the J gene end by 3 bases; junction bases not matched to a gene: 2. The germline V gene has CDR1 MNHEY and CDR2 SVGAGI. CDR3 nucleotides: TGTGCCAGCAGTTACCCGGGACAGGGCTACAATGAGCAGTTCTTC. It translates to CASSYPGQGYNEQFF.

The chain combines TRBV19 with TRBJ1-5; the match to TRBD1 covers 12 bases. The CDR3 extends over 17 amino acids. After removal of 9 bases from V and 5 bases from J, the junction contained 14 bases not matched to a gene. Per the germline V gene, CDR1 is LNHDA and CDR2 is SQIVND (reference sequence). CDR3 in amino acids: CASTGGQGAMGDQPQHF. CDR3 sequence (DNA): TGTGCCAGCACTGGGGGACAGGGGGCGATGGGTGATCAGCCCCAGCATTTT.

V usage is TRBV27 and J usage is TRBJ2-2; possible D gene TRBD1, 6 bases. Germline V gives CDR1 MNHEY, CDR2 SMNVEV (reference sequence). V lost 5 bases, J lost 3 bases, and 13 bases lay in between. CDR3 size: 15 residues. CDR3 region: CASSPSDRYTGELFF. The CDR3 DNA sequence: TGTGCCAGCAGTCCATCGGACAGATACACCGGGGAGCTGTTTTTT.

The genes are TRBV5-1 and TRBJ2-1; D perhaps matches TRBD2 (6 bases). The germline V gene has CDR1 SGHRS and CDR2 YFSETQ. CDR3 length: 18 amino acids. Trimming left V 4 bases short and J 7 bases short, with 27 bases between. CDR3 sequence: CASSLLPPGDFPGNEQFF. The CDR3 DNA sequence: TGCGCCAGCAGCCTTTTACCCCCGGGGGACTTCCCGGGGAATGAGCAGTTCTTC. The full variable domain, with the rest looked up from reference TRBV5-1 and TRBJ2-1, is KAGVTQTPRYLIKTRGQQVTLSCSPISGHRSVSWYQQTPGQGLQFLFEYFSETQRNKGNFPGRFSGRQFSNSRSEMNVSTLELGDSALYLCASSLLPPGDFPGNEQFFGPGTRLTVL.

The V gene is TRBV2, the J gene TRBJ2-5; 10 bases line up with TRBD1. With V trimmed by 7 bases and J by 5 bases, 7 bases remained unmatched. The CDR3 sequence is 14 residues long. Germline loops: CDR1 SNHLY, CDR2 FYNNEI. The CDR3 loop is CASNKGQGVETQYF. In DNA form, the CDR3 reads TGTGCCAGCAATAAAGGACAGGGGGTTGAGACCCAGTACTTC.